This section outlines one T cell receptor beta chain sequence together with its context. Antigen specificity is unknown. Excluded were patients having autoimmune disease history or systemic immunosuppression. Samples were taken at baseline and on day 1 of cycles 4 and 7. The sample belongs to a study of OX40 agonist ivuxolimab in advanced cancers. The assay was immunoSEQ multiplex PCR, and TCRdb's table has in-frame clones only and misses some. The table includes about 69,000 clones, roughly 87% detected once. V lost 4 bases and J lost 15, with 29 bases in between. The germline CDR1 and CDR2 sequences are SGHRS and YFSETQ. The CDR3 extends over 17 amino acids. General study results and limits: CD4+ and CD8+ T cells in blood underwent clonal expansion by week 6 at 0.1 to 3.0 mg/kg. At 0.1-3.0 mg/kg, partial responders had clonal expansion among the lowest observed.

Sequencing was performed on CD4+ or CD8+ T cells sorted from blood, taken in a trial of the OX40 agonist ivuxolimab. The clonotype originates from an adult with an advanced solid tumor such as melanoma, head and neck, liver or kidney cancer. J is TRBJ1-6 and V is TRBV5-1; D remains ambiguous. The CDR3 coding sequence is TGCGCCAGCAGCATAGACGCGACCGGGTCGGAAGAATCAGGCCTCCACTTT. Translation: CASSIDATGSEESGLHF.